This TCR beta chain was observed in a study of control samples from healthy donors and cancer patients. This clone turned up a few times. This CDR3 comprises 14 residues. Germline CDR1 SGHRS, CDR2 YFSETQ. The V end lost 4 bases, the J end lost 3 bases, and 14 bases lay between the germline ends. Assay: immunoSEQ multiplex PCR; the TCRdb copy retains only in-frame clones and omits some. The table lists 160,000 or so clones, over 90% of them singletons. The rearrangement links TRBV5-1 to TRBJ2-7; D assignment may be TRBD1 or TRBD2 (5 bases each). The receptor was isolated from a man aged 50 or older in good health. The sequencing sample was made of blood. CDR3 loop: CASSMGVGVYEQYF. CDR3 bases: TGCGCCAGCAGCATGGGGGTGGGTGTCTACGAGCAGTACTTC.